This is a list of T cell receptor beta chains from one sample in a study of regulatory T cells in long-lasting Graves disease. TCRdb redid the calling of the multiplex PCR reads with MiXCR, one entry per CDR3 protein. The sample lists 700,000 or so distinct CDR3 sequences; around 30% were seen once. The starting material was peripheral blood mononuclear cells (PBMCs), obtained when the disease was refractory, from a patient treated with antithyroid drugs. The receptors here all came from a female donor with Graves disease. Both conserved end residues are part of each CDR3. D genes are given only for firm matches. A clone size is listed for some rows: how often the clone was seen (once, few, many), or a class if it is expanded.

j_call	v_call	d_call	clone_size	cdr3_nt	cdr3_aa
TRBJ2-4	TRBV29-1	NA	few	TGCAGCGTTGAAACCCAATGCACTAAACGACTAGGGGGCAAAAACATTCAGTACTTC	CSVETQCTKRLGGKNIQYF
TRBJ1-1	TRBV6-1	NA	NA	TGTGCCAGCAGTGACAGGGCAAACACTGAAGCTTTCTTT	CASSDRANTEAFF
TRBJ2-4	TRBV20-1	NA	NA	TGCAGTGCTAGGGCAGGGAACTCCCCCAAAAACATTCAGTACTTC	CSARAGNSPKNIQYF
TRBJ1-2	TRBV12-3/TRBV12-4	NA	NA	TGTGCCAGCAGTTGGAGGGGGGGAAGTGGCTACACCTTC	CASSWRGGSGYTF
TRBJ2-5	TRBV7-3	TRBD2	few	TGTGCCAGCAGCCAAGCACACCGCAGAGAGCGGGAAGGCAGAGAGACCCAGTACTTC	CASSQAHRREREGRETQYF
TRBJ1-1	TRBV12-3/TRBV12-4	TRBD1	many	TGTGCCAGCGGTTACACAGGGGCCGGGAACACTGAAGCTTTCTTT	CASGYTGAGNTEAFF
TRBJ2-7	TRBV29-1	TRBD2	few	TGCAGCGTTGAAGATCTAGCGGCCGAGCAGTACTTC	CSVEDLAAEQYF
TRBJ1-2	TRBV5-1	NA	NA	TGCGCCAGCAGCGCGGACGGTCCTGACTATGGCTACACCTTC	CASSADGPDYGYTF
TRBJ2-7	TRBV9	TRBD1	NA	TGTGCCAGCAGCGTAGGTGGGACAGGGCCGGGGTCCTACGAGCAGTACTTC	CASSVGGTGPGSYEQYF
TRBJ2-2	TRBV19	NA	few	TGTGCCAGTAGTATTTCAGGACTTAGCGGGGAGCTGTTTTTT	CASSISGLSGELFF
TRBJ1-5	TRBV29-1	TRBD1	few	TGCAGCGTGGGGACAGGGGCCATTAATCAGCCCCAGCATTTT	CSVGTGAINQPQHF
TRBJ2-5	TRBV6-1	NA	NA	TGTGCCAGCAGTAGCATCGGGGTCCAAGAGACCCAGTACTTC	CASSSIGVQETQYF
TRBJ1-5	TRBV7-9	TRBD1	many	TGTGCCAGCAGCATATTTTCCGGGACAGATCAGCCCCAGCATTTT	CASSIFSGTDQPQHF
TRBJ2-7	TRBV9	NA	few	TGTGCCAGCAGCGTATCCTGGACTGGAAACTACGAGCAGTACTTC	CASSVSWTGNYEQYF
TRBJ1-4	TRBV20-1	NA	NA	TGCAGTGCTAGAGCTGGGGCAGCTAATGAAAAACTGTTTTTT	CSARAGAANEKLFF
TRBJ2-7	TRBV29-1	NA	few	TGCAGCGGGAGCCGGGACAACTACGAGCAGTACTTC	CSGSRDNYEQYF
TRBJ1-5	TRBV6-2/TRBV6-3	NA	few	TGTGCCAGCCGGAGGCGGGGGAGCAATCAGCCCCAGCATTTT	CASRRRGSNQPQHF
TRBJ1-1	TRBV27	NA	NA	TGTGCCAGCAGTTTCGCAGGTTCTAACGCTGAAGCTTTCTTT	CASSFAGSNAEAFF
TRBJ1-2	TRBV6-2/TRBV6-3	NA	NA	TGTGCCAGCAGCCGGGACACCAGATCGTATGGCTACACCTTC	CASSRDTRSYGYTF
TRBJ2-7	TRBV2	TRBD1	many	TGTGCCAGCAGTTCGCCGGGACAGGGATCCTACTACGAGCAGTACTTC	CASSSPGQGSYYEQYF
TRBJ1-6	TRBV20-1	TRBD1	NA	TGCAGTGCTAGGAGGACAGGGGGCGCGAATTCACCCCTCCACTTT	CSARRTGGANSPLHF
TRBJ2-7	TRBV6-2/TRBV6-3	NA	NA	TGTGCCAGCAGTTACTCGGGTAGCAGATCCTACGAGCAGTACTTC	CASSYSGSRSYEQYF
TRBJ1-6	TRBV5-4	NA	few	TGTGCCAGCAGCCCTCCACCGACAGGAGGAAATTCACCCCTCCACTTT	CASSPPPTGGNSPLHF
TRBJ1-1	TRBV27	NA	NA	TGTGCCAGCAGTTTATTTCTAGGGGGTGAAGCTTTCTTT	CASSLFLGGEAFF
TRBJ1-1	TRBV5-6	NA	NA	TGTGCCAGCAGCTTGGTGACAGGCCCTACGAGAACTGAAGCTTTCTTT	CASSLVTGPTRTEAFF
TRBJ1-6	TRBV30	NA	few	TGTGCCTGGAGTGAAGTTCGGGCGGATTCACCCCTCCACTTT	CAWSEVRADSPLHF
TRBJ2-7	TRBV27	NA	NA	TGTGCCAGCAGTCTAAAAGCGGGTTTCTACGAGCAGTACTTC	CASSLKAGFYEQYF
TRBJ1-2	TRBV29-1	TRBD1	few	TGCAGCGTTGGACAGGGAGCCGATGGCTACACCTTC	CSVGQGADGYTF
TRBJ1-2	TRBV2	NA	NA	TGTGCCAGCAGGGTGAAGTATGGCTACACCTTC	CASRVKYGYTF
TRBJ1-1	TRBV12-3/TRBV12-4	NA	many	TGTGCCAGCACACAAGGTACCCGGGACACTGAAGCTTTCTTT	CASTQGTRDTEAFF
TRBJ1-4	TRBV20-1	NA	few	TGCAGTGTTAGGGCGTATGAAAAACTGTTTTTT	CSVRAYEKLFF
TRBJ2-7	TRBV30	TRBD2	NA	TGTGCCTGGAGCTCCGGACTAGCGGGAGGCGCGGGGGGCGAGCAGTACTTC	CAWSSGLAGGAGGEQYF
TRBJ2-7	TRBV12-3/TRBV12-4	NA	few	TGTGCCAGCAGGGATATTACAGGGATTGGCGAGCAGTACTTC	CASRDITGIGEQYF
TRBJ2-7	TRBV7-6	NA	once	TGTGCCAGCAGCTTACGACCTCGGGATTCCGAGCAGTACTTC	CASSLRPRDSEQYF
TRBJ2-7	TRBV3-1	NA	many	TGTGCCAGCAGCCATGAGGGGAACGAGCAGTACTTC	CASSHEGNEQYF
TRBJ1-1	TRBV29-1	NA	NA	TGCAGCGTTGACCGGGCGTTACAGGCCACTGAAGCTTTCTTT	CSVDRALQATEAFF
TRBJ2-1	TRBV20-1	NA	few	TGCAGTGCTAGCTCAGGAAATGAGCAGTTCTTC	CSASSGNEQFF